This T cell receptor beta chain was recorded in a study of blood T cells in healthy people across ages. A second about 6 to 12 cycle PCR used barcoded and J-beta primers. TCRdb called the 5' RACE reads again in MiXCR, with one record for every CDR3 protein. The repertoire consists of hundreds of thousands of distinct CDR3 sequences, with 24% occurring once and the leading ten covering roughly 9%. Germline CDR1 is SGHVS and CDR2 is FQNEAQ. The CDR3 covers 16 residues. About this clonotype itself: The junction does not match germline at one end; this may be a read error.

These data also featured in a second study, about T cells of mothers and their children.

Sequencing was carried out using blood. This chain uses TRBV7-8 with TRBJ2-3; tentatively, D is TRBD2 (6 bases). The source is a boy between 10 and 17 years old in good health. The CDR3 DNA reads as TGTGCCAGCAGGCTCGGGAGAGCTGTGGGCACAGATACGCAGTGTTTT. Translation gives CASRLGRAVGTDTQCF.